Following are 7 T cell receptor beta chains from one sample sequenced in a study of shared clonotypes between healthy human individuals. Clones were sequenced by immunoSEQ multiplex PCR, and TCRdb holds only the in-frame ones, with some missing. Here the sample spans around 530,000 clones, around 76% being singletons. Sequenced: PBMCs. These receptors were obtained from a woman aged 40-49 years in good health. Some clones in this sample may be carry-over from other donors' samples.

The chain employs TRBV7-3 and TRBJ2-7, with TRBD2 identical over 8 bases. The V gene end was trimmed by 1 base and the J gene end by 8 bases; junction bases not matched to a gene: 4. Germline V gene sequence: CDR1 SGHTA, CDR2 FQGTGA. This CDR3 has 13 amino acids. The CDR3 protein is CASSLSGRSKQYF. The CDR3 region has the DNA TGTGCCAGCAGCTTAAGCGGGAGGAGTAAGCAGTACTTC.

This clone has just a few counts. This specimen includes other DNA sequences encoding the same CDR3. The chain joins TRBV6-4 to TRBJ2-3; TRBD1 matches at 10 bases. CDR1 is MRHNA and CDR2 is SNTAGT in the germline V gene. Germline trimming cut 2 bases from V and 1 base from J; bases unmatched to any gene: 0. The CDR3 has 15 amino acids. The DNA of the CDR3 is TGTGCCAGCAGTGACGGGACAGGGGGCACAGATACGCAGTATTTT. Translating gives CASSDGTGGTDTQYF.

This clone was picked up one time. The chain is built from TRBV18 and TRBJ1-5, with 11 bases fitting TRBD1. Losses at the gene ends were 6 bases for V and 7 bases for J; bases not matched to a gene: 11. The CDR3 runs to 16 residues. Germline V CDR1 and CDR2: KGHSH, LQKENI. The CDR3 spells CASSPGTGGAGQPQHF. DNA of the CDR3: TGTGCCAGCTCTCCCGGGACAGGGGGAGCGGGACAGCCCCAGCATTTT.

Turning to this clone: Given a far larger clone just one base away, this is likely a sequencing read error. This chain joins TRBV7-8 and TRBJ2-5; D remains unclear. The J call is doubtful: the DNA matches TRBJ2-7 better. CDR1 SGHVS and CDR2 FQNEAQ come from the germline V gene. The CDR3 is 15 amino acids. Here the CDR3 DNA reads TGTGCCAGCAGTTTCCTCCGCTACTCATCCTACGAGCAGTACTTC. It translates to CASSFLRYSSYEQYF.

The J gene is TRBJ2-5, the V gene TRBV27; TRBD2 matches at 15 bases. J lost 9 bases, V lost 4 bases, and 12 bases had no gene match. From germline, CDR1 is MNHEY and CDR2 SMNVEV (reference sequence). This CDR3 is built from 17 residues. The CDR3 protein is CASSSYPGTSGGLAQYF. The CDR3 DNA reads TGTGCCAGCAGTTCATACCCCGGGACTAGCGGGGGGTTGGCCCAGTACTTC.

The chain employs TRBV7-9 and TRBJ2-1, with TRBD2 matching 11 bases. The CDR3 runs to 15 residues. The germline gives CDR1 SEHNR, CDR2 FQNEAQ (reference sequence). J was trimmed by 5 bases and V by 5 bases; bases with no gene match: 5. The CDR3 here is CASSRTSGSDNEQFF. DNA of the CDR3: TGTGCCAGCAGCCGGACTAGCGGGTCCGACAATGAGCAGTTCTTC.

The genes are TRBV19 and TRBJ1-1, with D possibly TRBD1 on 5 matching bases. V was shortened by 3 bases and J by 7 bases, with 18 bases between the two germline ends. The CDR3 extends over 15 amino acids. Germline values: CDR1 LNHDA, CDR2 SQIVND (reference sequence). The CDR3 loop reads CASSINSQGTDEAFF. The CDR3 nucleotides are TGTGCCAGTAGTATTAATAGTCAGGGAACGGATGAAGCTTTCTTT. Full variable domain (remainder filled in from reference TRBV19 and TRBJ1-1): DGGITQSPKYLFRKEGQNVTLSCEQNLNHDAMYWYRQDPGQGLRLIYYSQIVNDFQKGDIAEGYSVSREKKESFPLTVTSAQKNPTAFYLCASSINSQGTDEAFFGQGTRLTVV.